This T cell receptor beta chain was profiled in a study of molecular identifiers for immune sequencing clone quantification. Naive CD8 T cells were sorted, and the gate applied was CD8+CD4-CCR7+CD45RA+. Overall study results and limits: Spiked Jurkat TCR RNA from one cell was reportedly detectable among one million naive cells. Effector cells had over 98% of their molecules in clones above 20 RNA copies, while naive cells had under 1%.

Libraries of bulk TCR were made by previously described methods (with listed TCR primers). TCRdb passed the PCR reads through MiXCR, listing each CDR3 protein once. The data contain fewer than 75,000 distinct CDR3 sequences, roughly 17% of them singletons. V lost 3 bases, J lost 12 bases, and 25 bases lay in between. The CDR3 has 16 residues. The germline V gene has CDR1 SGHRS and CDR2 YFSETQ. Comment on this clonotype: Antigen unknown.

The TCR originated in a human donor in good health. Some libraries in this study had Jurkat cell RNA spiked in. J is TRBJ2-1 and V is TRBV5-1; D is unclear. The sequencing sample was made of naive CD8+ T cells from blood, with Jurkat cell RNA spiked in. Regarding subset: FACS-sorted CD8+CD4-CCR7+CD45RA+ naive T cells. The CDR3 DNA follows: TGCGCCAGCAGCTCCCGCACCGTACTAATAGAGAGTGGGCAGTTCTTC. Translated: CASSSRTVLIESGQFF.